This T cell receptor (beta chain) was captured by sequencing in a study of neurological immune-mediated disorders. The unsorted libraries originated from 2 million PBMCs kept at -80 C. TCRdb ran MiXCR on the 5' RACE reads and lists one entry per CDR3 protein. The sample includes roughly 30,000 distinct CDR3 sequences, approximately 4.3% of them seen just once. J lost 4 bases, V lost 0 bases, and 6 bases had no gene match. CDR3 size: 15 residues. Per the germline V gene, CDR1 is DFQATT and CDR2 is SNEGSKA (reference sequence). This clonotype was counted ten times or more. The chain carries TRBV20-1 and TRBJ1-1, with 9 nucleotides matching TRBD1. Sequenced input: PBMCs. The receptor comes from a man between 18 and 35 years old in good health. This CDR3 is CSARDGGQGITEAFF. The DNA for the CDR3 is TGCAGTGCTAGAGATGGCGGACAGGGGATCACTGAAGCTTTCTTT.